One sample yielded the 4 T cell receptor beta chains listed below, sequenced in a study of cytomegalovirus exposure and HLA in healthy donors. Method: immunoSEQ multiplex PCR; TCRdb's copy keeps in-frame clones and lacks some. This repertoire shows over 200,000 clones, approximately 88% found once; its top ten account for over 12%. The specimen was PBMCs. The source is a woman aged 25 to 45 in good health and CMV-seropositive.

This chain joins TRBV30 and TRBJ1-2, with TRBD1 identical over 7 bases. This CDR3 contains 13 residues. Germline assignment: CDR1 GTSNPN and CDR2 SVGIG (reference sequence). V was clipped by 7 bases and J by 4 bases; unmatched bases: 9. In DNA, the CDR3 is TGTGCCTTGTTAAGGGGGCGCGTCTATGGCTACACCTTC. It translates to CALLRGRVYGYTF.

This chain's CDR3 is CSVEDRGQGEKLFF. CDR3 coding DNA: TGCAGCGTTGAAGACAGGGGGCAGGGGGAAAAACTGTTTTTT. The chain links TRBV29-1 to TRBJ1-4; 8 bases agree with TRBD1. CDR1 and CDR2 from the germline V gene are SQVTM and ANQGSEA. The CDR3 sequence is 14 residues long. V shed 0 bases and J 8 bases; nucleotides not matched to a gene: 5.

At least ten counts were recorded for this clone. V usage is TRBV7-8 and J usage is TRBJ2-1, with 9 bases aligning to TRBD2. V was clipped by 5 bases and J by 8 bases; unmatched bases: 13. The length of the CDR3 is 16 residues. Germline CDR1 SGHVS, CDR2 FQNEAQ. The CDR3, as DNA: TGTGCCAGCAGCCAAAGGGGGTCGAAGCGGGAGGATGAGCAGTTCTTC. Amino acids: CASSQRGSKREDEQFF.

V and J are TRBV27 and TRBJ1-5; 9 bases agree with TRBD1. CDR3 size: 17 residues. Germline V gives CDR1 MNHEY, CDR2 SMNVEV (reference sequence). V shed 10 bases and J 3 bases; nucleotides not matched to a gene: 16. CDR3 coding DNA: TGTGCCACCACCGCCTTCGCCGGGACAGGGCCCAATCAGCCCCAGCATTTT. This gives the protein CATTAFAGTGPNQPQHF.